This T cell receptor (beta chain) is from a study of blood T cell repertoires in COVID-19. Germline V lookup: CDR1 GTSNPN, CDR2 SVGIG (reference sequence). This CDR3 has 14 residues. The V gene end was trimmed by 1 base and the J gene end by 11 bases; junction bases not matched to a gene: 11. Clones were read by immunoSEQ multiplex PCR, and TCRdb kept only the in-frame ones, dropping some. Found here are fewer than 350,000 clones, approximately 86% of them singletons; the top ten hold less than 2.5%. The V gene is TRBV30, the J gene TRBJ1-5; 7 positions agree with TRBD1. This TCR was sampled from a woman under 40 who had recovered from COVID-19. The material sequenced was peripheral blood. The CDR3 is CAWSGQGLNLAQHF. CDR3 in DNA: TGTGCCTGGAGTGGACAGGGACTCAATCTTGCCCAGCATTTT.